The 14 T cell receptor beta chains given below trace back to one sample, sequenced in a study of blood T cell repertoires in COVID-19. Generated by immunoSEQ multiplex PCR, the TCRdb table keeps only in-frame clones and is missing some. The sample includes about 150,000 clones, around 90% of them seen just once. The sample comprised peripheral blood. These receptors were obtained from a man aged 45-60 years with acute or convalescent COVID-19.

The rearrangement links TRBV5-1 to TRBJ2-1; TRBD2 matches 12 bases. V was clipped by 4 bases and J by 9 bases; unmatched bases: 11. CDR1 and CDR2 from the germline V gene are SGHRS and YFSETQ. The CDR3 contains 16 residues. CDR3 protein: CASSLPTSGSFREQFF. DNA for the CDR3: TGCGCCAGCAGCCTGCCGACTAGCGGGAGTTTCCGTGAGCAGTTCTTC.

V and J are TRBV7-9 and TRBJ1-1; 12 positions agree with TRBD1. The germline CDR1 and CDR2 sequences are SEHNR and FQNEAQ (reference sequence). CDR3 length equals 14 residues. Trimming at V came to 5 bases and at J to 6 bases, leaving 4 bases not matched to a gene. CDR3 amino acids: CASSQGQGASEAFF. CDR3 nucleotide sequence: TGTGCCAGCAGCCAGGGACAGGGGGCCTCTGAAGCTTTCTTT.

This clone has only a few counts. This chain uses TRBV5-4 with TRBJ2-2, with D perhaps TRBD2 (5 bases). Per germline, CDR1 SGHNT and CDR2 YYREEE (reference sequence). This CDR3 spans 16 amino acids. V gave up 0 bases and J gave up 2 bases, with 11 bases separating them. CDR3 nucleotide sequence: TGTGCCAGCAGCTTGGCGCCATCGGGAAACACCGGGGAGCTGTTTTTT. Protein sequence: CASSLAPSGNTGELFF. Based on the CDR3 plus reference TRBV5-4 and TRBJ2-2, the full variable domain is ETGVTQSPTHLIKTRGQQVTLRCSSQSGHNTVSWYQQALGQGPQFIFQYYREEENGRGNFPPRFSGLQFPNYSSELNVNALELDDSALYLCASSLAPSGNTGELFFGEGSRLTVL.

The chain joins TRBV27 to TRBJ2-6, with D maybe TRBD1 (6 bases). The germline gives CDR1 MNHEY, CDR2 SMNVEV (reference sequence). The V end lost 4 bases, the J end lost 4 bases, and 8 bases lay between the germline ends. This CDR3 spans 14 amino acids. The DNA for the CDR3 is TGTGCCAGCAGTTACAGGGCAGGGGCCAACGTCCTGACTTTC. Translated: CASSYRAGANVLTF.

The V call is TRBV6-5, the J call TRBJ1-3; D is unclear. The CDR3 contains 15 residues. The V gene lost 4 bases and the J gene lost 0 bases, with 10 bases spanning the gap. CDR1 is MNHEY and CDR2 is SVGAGI in the germline V gene. CDR3 nucleotides: TGTGCCAGCAGTTTTCGCGACACCTCTGGAAACACCATATATTTT. Amino acid sequence: CASSFRDTSGNTIYF.

The chain uses TRBV19 and TRBJ2-7, with TRBD2 identical over 8 bases. This CDR3 has 15 residues. V dropped 6 bases and J dropped 1; count of bases not matched to a gene: 8. Per germline, CDR1 LNHDA and CDR2 SQIVND (reference sequence). Here the CDR3 reads CASSTRERGSYEQYF. In DNA form, the CDR3 reads TGTGCCAGTAGCACACGGGAGCGGGGGTCCTACGAGCAGTACTTC.

This clone has just one count. This chain connects TRBV3-1 (or the pseudogene TRBV3-2) to TRBJ1-5; D gene uncertain. Trimming cost V 0 bases and J 6 bases, with 6 bases left between them. The length of the CDR3 is 13 residues. Germline-derived CDR1 and CDR2 are LGHDT and YNNKEL (reference sequence). The CDR3, as DNA: TGTGCCAGCAGCCAAGATCCCATTCAGCCCCAGCATTTT. Translated: CASSQDPIQPQHF.

The chain is built from TRBV20-1 and TRBJ1-2; D gene unclear. Germline lookup yields CDR1 DFQATT and CDR2 SNEGSKA (reference sequence). The V end lost 3 bases, the J end lost 0 bases, and 5 bases lay between the germline ends. The CDR3 loop spans 12 amino acids. CDR3 nucleotide sequence: TGCAGTGCTAGTACAGCTAACTATGGCTACACCTTC. Protein: CSASTANYGYTF.

The genes are TRBV6-5 and TRBJ1-3, with 11 bases that match TRBD1. This CDR3 comprises 16 residues. The V and J ends lost 2 bases and 4 bases, in that order; junction bases with no gene match: 4. The germline V gene has CDR1 MNHEY and CDR2 SVGAGI. DNA for the CDR3: TGTGCCAGCAGTTACACCGGGACAGGGGGAGGAAACACCATATATTTT. Its translation is CASSYTGTGGGNTIYF.

J is TRBJ2-1 and V is TRBV28; the D is unclear. This CDR3 comprises 14 residues. Per the germline V gene, CDR1 is MDHEN and CDR2 is SYDVKM. V was clipped by 10 bases and J by 0 bases, with 13 bases between them. The CDR3 region is CATRLRVSYNEQFF. The CDR3 nucleotides read TGTGCCACACGACTCCGCGTCTCCTACAATGAGCAGTTCTTC. Based on the CDR3 plus reference TRBV28 and TRBJ2-1, the full variable domain is DVKVTQSSRYLVKRTGEKVFLECVQDMDHENMFWYRQDPGLGLRLIYFSYDVKMKEKGDIPEGYSVSREKKERFSLILESASTNQTSMYLCATRLRVSYNEQFFGPGTRLTVL.

In nucleotides, the CDR3 is TGTGCCAGCAGCTTAGGCCGGGGAACTAGCGGGACTACCGGGGAGCTGTTTTTT. This sequence encodes CASSLGRGTSGTTGELFF. V is TRBV13 and J is TRBJ2-2; 10 bases agree with TRBD2. Trimming cost V 0 bases and J 5 bases; bases outside gene matches: 9. Germline lookup yields CDR1 PRHDT and CDR2 FYEKMQ (reference sequence). The CDR3 runs to 18 residues.

This chain connects TRBV6-6 to TRBJ1-6; tentatively, D is TRBD1 (5 bases). The V gene's germline CDR1 is MNHNY and CDR2 SVGAGI (reference sequence). The CDR3 consists of 13 residues. Trimming stripped 2 bases from V and 10 bases from J, with 9 bases between. CDR3 loop: CASSYGRGSPLHF. The CDR3 DNA sequence: TGTGCCAGCAGTTACGGAAGGGGATCACCCCTCCACTTT.

V is TRBV6-5 and J is TRBJ2-5; 14 positions match TRBD2. V was clipped by 6 bases and J by 5 bases; unmatched bases: 5. This CDR3 contains 15 residues. Per the germline V gene, CDR1 is MNHEY and CDR2 is SVGAGI. CDR3 in DNA: TGTGCCAGCAGGGGGGGACTAGCGGGAGCGGAGACCCAGTACTTC. This gives the protein CASRGGLAGAETQYF.

J is TRBJ2-1 and V is TRBV6-6; 11 bases map to TRBD2. The trim removed 10 bases at V and 7 bases at J, leaving 3 bases unmatched. The germline gives CDR1 MNHNY, CDR2 SVGAGI (reference sequence). The CDR3 contains 12 residues. The CDR3 here is CAIAGGRNEQFF. As DNA, the CDR3 is TGTGCCATAGCGGGAGGGAGGAATGAGCAGTTCTTC.